This entry is about one T cell receptor beta chain. Per the study methods: Amplified reference gene primers provided the basis for estimating nucleated cell counts. Assay used: immunoSEQ multiplex PCR; TCRdb lists only in-frame clones, some missing. That table gives V, J and clone size, and the DNA gave D and trimming. The repertoire has approximately 100,000 clones, 75% to 90% of them found once; the top ten carry around a quarter. Germline CDR1 and CDR2: SNHLY and FYNNEI. This CDR3 region has 15 residues. V dropped 3 bases and J dropped 11 bases, with 20 bases sitting between them. These data are taken from a study of blood T cell repertoires in COVID-19. Across the study: Material from acute and convalescent COVID-19 was sourced from the United States, Italy and Spain. Nucleic acid was either cDNA or gDNA, and it came from T cells, B-cell-depleted T cells, or PBMCs.

This clonotype was sampled from a man aged 60 to 69 with acute or convalescent COVID-19. The source material was peripheral blood. The chain has TRBV2 and TRBJ1-5; D ambiguous. The CDR3 loop is CASSDAVQMNRAQHF. CDR3 coding DNA: TGTGCCAGCAGTGATGCGGTACAAATGAATAGAGCCCAGCATTTT.